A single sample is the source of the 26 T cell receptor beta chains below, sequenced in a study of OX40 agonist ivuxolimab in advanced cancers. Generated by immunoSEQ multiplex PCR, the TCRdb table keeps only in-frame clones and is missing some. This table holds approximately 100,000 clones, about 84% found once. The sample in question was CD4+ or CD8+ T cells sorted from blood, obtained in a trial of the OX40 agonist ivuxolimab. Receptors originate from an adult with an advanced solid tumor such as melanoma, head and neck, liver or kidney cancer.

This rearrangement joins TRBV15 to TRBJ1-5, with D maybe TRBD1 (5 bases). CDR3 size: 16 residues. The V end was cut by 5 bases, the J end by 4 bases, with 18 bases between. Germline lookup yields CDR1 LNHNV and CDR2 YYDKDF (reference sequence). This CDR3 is CATSDIGGGGNQPQHF. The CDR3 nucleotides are TGTGCCACCAGCGATATTGGGGGGGGAGGAAATCAGCCCCAGCATTTT.

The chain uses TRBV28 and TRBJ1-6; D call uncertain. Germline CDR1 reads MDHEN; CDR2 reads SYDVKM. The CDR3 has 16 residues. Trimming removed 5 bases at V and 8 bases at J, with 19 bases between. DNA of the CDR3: TGTGCCAGCAGTCCCTCTTCGTTGCCGTTTGATTCACCCCTCCACTTT. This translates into CASSPSSLPFDSPLHF.

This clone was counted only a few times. CDR3: CSASGSHEQYF. CDR3 sequence (DNA): TGCAGTGCTAGCGGGAGCCACGAGCAGTACTTC. This chain joins TRBV20-1 and TRBJ2-7, with D perhaps matching TRBD2 (6 bases). V gave up 3 bases and J gave up 5 bases, with 8 bases separating them. The CDR3 is made up of 11 amino acids. In germline, CDR1 is DFQATT, CDR2 SNEGSKA (reference sequence).

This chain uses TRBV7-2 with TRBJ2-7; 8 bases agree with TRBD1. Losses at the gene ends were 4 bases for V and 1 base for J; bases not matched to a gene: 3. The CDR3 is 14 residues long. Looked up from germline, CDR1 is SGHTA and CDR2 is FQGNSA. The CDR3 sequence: CASSWGQASYEQYF. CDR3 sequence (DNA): TGTGCCAGCAGCTGGGGACAGGCTTCCTACGAGCAGTACTTC.

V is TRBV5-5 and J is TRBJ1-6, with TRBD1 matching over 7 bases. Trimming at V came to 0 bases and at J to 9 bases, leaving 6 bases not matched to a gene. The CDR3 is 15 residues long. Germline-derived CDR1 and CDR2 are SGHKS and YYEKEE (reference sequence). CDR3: CASSLEGAISSPLHF. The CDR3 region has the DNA TGTGCCAGCAGCTTGGAGGGGGCGATTAGTTCACCCCTCCACTTT.

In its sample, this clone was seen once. CDR3 sequence: CASRRTTETYEQYF. DNA of the CDR3: TGTGCCAGCAGGCGGACGACGGAAACCTACGAGCAGTACTTC. The rearrangement joins TRBV2 to TRBJ2-7; no clear D gene. CDR3 length equals 14 residues. Germline CDR1 is SNHLY and CDR2 is FYNNEI. Trimming took 6 bases from V and 2 from J, leaving 14 bases between them.

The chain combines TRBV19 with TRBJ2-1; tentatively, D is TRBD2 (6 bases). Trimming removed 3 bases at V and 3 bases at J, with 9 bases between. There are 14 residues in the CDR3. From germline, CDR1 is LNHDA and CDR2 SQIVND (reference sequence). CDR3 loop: CASSIGEDYNEQFF. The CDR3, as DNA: TGTGCCAGTAGTATCGGGGAGGACTACAATGAGCAGTTCTTC. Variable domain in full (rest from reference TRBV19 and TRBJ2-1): DGGITQSPKYLFRKEGQNVTLSCEQNLNHDAMYWYRQDPGQGLRLIYYSQIVNDFQKGDIAEGYSVSREKKESFPLTVTSAQKNPTAFYLCASSIGEDYNEQFFGPGTRLTVL.

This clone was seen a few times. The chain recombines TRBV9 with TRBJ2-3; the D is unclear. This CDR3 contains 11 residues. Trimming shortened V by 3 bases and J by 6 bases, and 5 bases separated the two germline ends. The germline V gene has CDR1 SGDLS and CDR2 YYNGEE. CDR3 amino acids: CASSGGDTQYF. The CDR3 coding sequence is TGTGCCAGCAGCGGTGGGGATACGCAGTATTTT.

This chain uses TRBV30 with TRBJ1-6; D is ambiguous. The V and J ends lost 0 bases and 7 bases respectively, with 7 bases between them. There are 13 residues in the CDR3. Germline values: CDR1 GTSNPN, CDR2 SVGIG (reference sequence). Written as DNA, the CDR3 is TGTGCCTGGAGTGTGAATTGGAATTCACCCCTCCACTTT. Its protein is CAWSVNWNSPLHF.

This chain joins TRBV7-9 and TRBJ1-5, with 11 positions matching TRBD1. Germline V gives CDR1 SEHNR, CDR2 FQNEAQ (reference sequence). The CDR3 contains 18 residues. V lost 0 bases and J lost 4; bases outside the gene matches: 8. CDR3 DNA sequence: TGTGCCAGCAGCTTAGCGGCCCCGGGGACAGGGGGTAATCAGCCCCAGCATTTT. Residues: CASSLAAPGTGGNQPQHF. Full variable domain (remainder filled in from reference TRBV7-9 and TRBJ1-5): DTGVSQNPRHKITKRGQNVTFRCDPISEHNRLYWYRQTLGQGPEFLTYFQNEAQLEKSRLLSDRFSAERPKGSFSTLEIQRTEQGDSAMYLCASSLAAPGTGGNQPQHFGDGTRLSIL.

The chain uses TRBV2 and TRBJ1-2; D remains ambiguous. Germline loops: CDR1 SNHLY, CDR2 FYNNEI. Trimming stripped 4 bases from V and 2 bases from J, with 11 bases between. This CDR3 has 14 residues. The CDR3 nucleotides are TGTGCCAGCAGTGTAATCGAGACAAACTATGGCTACACCTTC. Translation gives CASSVIETNYGYTF. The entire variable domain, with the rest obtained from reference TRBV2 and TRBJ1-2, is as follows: EPEVTQTPSHQVTQMGQEVILRCVPISNHLYFYWYRQILGQKVEFLVSFYNNEISEKSEIFDDQFSVERPDGSNFTLKIRSTKLEDSAMYFCASSVIETNYGYTFGSGTRLTVV.

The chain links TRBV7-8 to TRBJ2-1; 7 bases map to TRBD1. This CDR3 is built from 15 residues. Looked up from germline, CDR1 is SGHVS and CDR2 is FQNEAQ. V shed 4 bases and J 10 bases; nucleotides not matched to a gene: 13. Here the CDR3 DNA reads TGTGCCAGCAGCTCCCGACAGGGACGGTGGAGCGAGCAGTTCTTC. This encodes CASSSRQGRWSEQFF.

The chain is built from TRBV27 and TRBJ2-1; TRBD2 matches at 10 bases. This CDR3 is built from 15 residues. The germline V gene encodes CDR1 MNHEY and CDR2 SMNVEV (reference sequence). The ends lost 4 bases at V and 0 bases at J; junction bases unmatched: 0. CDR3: CASSWTSGSYNEQFF. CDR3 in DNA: TGTGCCAGCAGTTGGACTAGCGGCTCCTACAATGAGCAGTTCTTC.

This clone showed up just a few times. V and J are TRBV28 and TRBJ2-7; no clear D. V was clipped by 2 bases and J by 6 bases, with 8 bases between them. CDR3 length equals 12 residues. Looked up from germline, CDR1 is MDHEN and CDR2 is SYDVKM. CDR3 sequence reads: CASSLGVGEQYF. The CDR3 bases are TGTGCCAGCAGTTTAGGGGTTGGCGAGCAGTACTTC.

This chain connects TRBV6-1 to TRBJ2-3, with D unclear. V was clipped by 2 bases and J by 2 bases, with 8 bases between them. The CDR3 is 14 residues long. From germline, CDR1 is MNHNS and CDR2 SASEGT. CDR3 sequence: CASSEHDNTDTQYF. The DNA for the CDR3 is TGTGCCAGCAGTGAACATGATAACACAGATACGCAGTATTTT.

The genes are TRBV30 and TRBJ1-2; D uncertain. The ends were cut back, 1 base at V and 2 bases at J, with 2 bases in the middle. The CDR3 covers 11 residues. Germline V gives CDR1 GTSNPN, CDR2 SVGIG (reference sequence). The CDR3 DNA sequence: TGTGCCTGGAGTGGGAACTATGGCTACACCTTC. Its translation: CAWSGNYGYTF.

The CDR3 coding sequence is TGTGCCAGCAGCGAGGGGCAGGGGGGGTACACTGAAGCTTTCTTT. Protein product: CASSEGQGGYTEAFF. The chain joins TRBV9 to TRBJ1-1; 7 bases map to TRBD1. Germline-derived CDR1 and CDR2 are SGDLS and YYNGEE. After removal of 3 bases from V and 3 bases from J, the junction contained 8 bases not matched to a gene. This CDR3 contains 15 residues.

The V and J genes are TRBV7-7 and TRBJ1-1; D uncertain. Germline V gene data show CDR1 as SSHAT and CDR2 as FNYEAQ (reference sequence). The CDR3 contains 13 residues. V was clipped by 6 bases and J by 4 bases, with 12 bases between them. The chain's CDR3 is CASSSDRTTEAFF. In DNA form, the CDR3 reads TGTGCCAGCAGTTCGGACCGGACCACTGAAGCTTTCTTT. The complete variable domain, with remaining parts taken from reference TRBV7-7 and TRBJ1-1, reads GAGVSQSPRYKVTKRGQDVTLRCDPISSHATLYWYQQALGQGPEFLTYFNYEAQPDKSGLPSDRFSAERPEGSISTLTIQRTEQRDSAMYRCASSSDRTTEAFFGQGTRLTVV.

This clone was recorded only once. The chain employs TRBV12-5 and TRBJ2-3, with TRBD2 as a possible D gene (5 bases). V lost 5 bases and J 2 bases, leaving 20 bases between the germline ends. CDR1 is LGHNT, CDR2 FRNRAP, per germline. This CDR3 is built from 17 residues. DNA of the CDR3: TGTGCTAGTGGTCCCCCTCGGGCAGCGGTCATCACAGATACGCAGTATTTT. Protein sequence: CASGPPRAAVITDTQYF.

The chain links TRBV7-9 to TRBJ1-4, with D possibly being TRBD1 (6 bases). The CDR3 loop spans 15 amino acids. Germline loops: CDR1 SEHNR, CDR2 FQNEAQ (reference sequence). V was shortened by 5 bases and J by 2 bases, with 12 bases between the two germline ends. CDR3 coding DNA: TGTGCCAGCAGCGCACAGGGTACCACTAATGAAAAACTGTTTTTT. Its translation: CASSAQGTTNEKLFF.

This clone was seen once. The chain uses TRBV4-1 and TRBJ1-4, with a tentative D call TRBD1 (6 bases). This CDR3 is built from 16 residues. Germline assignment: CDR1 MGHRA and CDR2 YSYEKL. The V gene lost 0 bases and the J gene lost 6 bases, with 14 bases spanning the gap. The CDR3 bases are TGCGCCAGCAGCCAAGAGGGGGTGGGGGGGCATGAAAAACTGTTTTTT. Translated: CASSQEGVGGHEKLFF.

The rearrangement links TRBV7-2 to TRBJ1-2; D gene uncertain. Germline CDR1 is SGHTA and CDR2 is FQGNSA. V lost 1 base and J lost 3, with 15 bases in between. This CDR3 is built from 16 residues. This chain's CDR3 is CASSLGGSGKYYGYTF. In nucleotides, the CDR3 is TGTGCCAGCAGCTTAGGAGGTAGCGGGAAGTACTATGGCTACACCTTC.

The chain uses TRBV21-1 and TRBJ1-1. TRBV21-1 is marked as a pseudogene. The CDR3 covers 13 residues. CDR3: CASTPGGNTEAFF. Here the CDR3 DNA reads TGTGCCAGCACCCCGGGGGGGAACACTGAAGCTTTCTTT.

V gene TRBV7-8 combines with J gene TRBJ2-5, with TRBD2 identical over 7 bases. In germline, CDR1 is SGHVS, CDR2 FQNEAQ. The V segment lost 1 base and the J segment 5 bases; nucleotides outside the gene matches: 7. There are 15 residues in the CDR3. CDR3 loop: CASSLGAWEGETQYF. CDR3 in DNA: TGTGCCAGCAGCTTAGGAGCCTGGGAGGGGGAGACCCAGTACTTC.

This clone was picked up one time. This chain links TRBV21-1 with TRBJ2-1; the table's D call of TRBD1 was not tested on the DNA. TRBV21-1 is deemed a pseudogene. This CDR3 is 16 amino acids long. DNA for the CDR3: TGTGCCAGCAGCAAACAGAGACAGGGCGCCTGTAATGAGCAGTTCTTC. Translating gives CASSKQRQGACNEQFF.

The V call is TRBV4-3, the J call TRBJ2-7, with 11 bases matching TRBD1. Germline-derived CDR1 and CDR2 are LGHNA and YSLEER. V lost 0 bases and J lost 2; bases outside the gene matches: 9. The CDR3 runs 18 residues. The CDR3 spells CASSQDPNGQGATYEQYF. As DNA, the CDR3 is TGCGCCAGCAGCCAAGATCCTAACGGACAGGGGGCTACCTACGAGCAGTACTTC.